This T cell receptor (beta chain) was found in a study of cytomegalovirus exposure and HLA in healthy donors. About the research overall: An earlier analysis found some 100 million unique TCR beta sequences from about 190 million T cells.

Study-wide results and limits: A further, later analysis showed that HLA-associated TCR beta chains (compared with equally common others) were more clonally expanded.

Trimming removed 4 bases from V and 5 bases from J, with 19 bases in between. The CDR3 has 15 amino acids. CDR1 SGHRS and CDR2 YFSETQ come from the germline V gene. Both 60 Vbeta primers and 13 Jbeta primers went into the PCR. Original processing methods: Roughly 80 million unique TCR beta chains, about 11 million of them shared, were counted by a later analysis. The method was immunoSEQ multiplex PCR; TCRdb's version includes in-frame clones alone and lacks a portion of them. The V and J calls and clone size are taken from that table; D and trimming were inferred from the DNA. The table lists around 130,000 clones, roughly 80% of them singletons, with 0.95% to 1.5% in the top ten. Of note for this clone: What it binds is unknown.

The V gene is TRBV5-1, the J gene TRBJ2-7; D call uncertain. This TCR was recovered from a boy younger than 18 in good health and CMV-seronegative. Material: PBMCs. The CDR3 is CASSVTDQLHHEQYF. The DNA for the CDR3 is TGCGCCAGCAGCGTGACTGACCAACTACACCACGAGCAGTACTTC. Full variable domain (outside the CDR3, taken from reference TRBV5-1 and TRBJ2-7): KAGVTQTPRYLIKTRGQQVTLSCSPISGHRSVSWYQQTPGQGLQFLFEYFSETQRNKGNFPGRFSGRQFSNSRSEMNVSTLELGDSALYLCASSVTDQLHHEQYFGPGTRLTVT.